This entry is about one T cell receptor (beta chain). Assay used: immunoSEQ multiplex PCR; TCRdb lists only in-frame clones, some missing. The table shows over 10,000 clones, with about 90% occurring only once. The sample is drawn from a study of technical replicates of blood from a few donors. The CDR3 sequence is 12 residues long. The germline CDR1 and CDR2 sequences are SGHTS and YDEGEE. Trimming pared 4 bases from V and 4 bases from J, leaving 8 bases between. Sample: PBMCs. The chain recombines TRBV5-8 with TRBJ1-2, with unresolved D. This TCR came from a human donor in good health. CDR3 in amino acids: CASSPDFYGYTF. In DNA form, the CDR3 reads TGTGCCAGCAGCCCCGACTTCTATGGCTACACCTTC.